The 26 T cell receptor beta chains below come from one sample, sequenced in a study of cytomegalovirus exposure and HLA in healthy donors. Both 60 Vbeta primers and 13 Jbeta primers went into the PCR. Libraries were prepared by immunoSEQ multiplex PCR; TCRdb keeps only in-frame clonotypes and omits some of them. The sample data list 95,000 to 150,000 clones. Specimen: PBMCs. Receptor source: a young man in good health and CMV-seronegative.

V usage is TRBV19 and J usage is TRBJ1-3; perhaps TRBD1 as D (6 bases). The germline V gene encodes CDR1 LNHDA and CDR2 SQIVND (reference sequence). The V end lost 11 bases, the J end lost 4 bases, and 15 bases lay between the germline ends. This CDR3 has 13 residues. The CDR3 sequence: CAAKGGDGNTIYF. The CDR3 nucleotides are TGTGCCGCCAAAGGGGGGGACGGAAACACCATATATTTT.

The chain uses TRBV6-1 and TRBJ1-5; 8 positions agree with TRBD1. The CDR3 runs 13 residues. Germline-derived CDR1 and CDR2 are MNHNS and SASEGT. V gave up 7 bases and J gave up 7 bases; unmatched junction bases: 6. The CDR3, as DNA: TGTGCCAGCACAACGGACAGGGAACAGCCCCAGCATTTT. As protein: CASTTDREQPQHF.

The rearrangement links TRBV4-1 to TRBJ2-5; maybe TRBD2 (6 bases). Per the germline V gene, CDR1 is MGHRA and CDR2 is YSYEKL. The V and J ends lost 6 bases and 4 bases respectively, with 21 bases between them. The CDR3 runs 16 residues. The CDR3 spells CASRPLGIGGSETQYF. As DNA, the CDR3 is TGCGCCAGCAGACCTCTCGGGATCGGAGGGTCAGAGACCCAGTACTTC.

The genes are TRBV28 and TRBJ1-2; 9 nucleotides align to TRBD1. CDR1 and CDR2 from the germline V gene are MDHEN and SYDVKM. V lost 6 bases and J lost 7; bases outside the gene matches: 6. The CDR3 length is 13 residues. The DNA of the CDR3 is TGTGCCAGCAGACTCACAGGGGGCGCTGGCTACACCTTC. The encoded protein is CASRLTGGAGYTF.

This chain uses TRBV6-5 with TRBJ2-7; D is possibly TRBD2 (5 bases). V gave up 7 bases and J gave up 6 bases, with 16 bases separating them. The CDR3 is made up of 13 amino acids. Germline CDR1 MNHEY, CDR2 SVGAGI. CDR3 sequence: CASTLAHGSEQYF. The CDR3 nucleotides are TGTGCCAGCACCCTAGCCCACGGTAGCGAGCAGTACTTC.

The J gene is TRBJ2-2, the V gene TRBV28; 8 nucleotides align to TRBD2. The CDR3 is made up of 15 amino acids. V was pared by 5 bases and J by 7 bases, with 9 bases of the junction left unmatched. The germline gives CDR1 MDHEN, CDR2 SYDVKM. CDR3 in DNA: TGTGCCAGCAGTCCCCAAGCGGGAGCCGGCGGGGAGCTGTTTTTT. Translated, it gives CASSPQAGAGGELFF.

The chain is built from TRBV13 and TRBJ2-2; D is perhaps TRBD1 (5 bases). Germline loops: CDR1 PRHDT, CDR2 FYEKMQ (reference sequence). CDR3 size: 13 residues. The V and J ends lost 0 bases and 6 bases respectively, with 5 bases between them. The CDR3 sequence: CASSLGGPGELFF. In DNA, the CDR3 is TGTGCCAGCAGCTTAGGGGGGCCCGGGGAGCTGTTTTTT.

The chain combines TRBV25-1 with TRBJ2-3, with a tentative D call TRBD1 (5 bases). Trimming took off 7 bases at V and 1 base at J, with 12 bases between the two ends. Per the germline V gene, CDR1 is MGHDK and CDR2 is SYGVNS. The CDR3 covers 14 residues. The CDR3 DNA reads as TGTGCCAGCATCCCAGGGTGGGGCACAGATACGCAGTATTTT. Amino acids: CASIPGWGTDTQYF.

The V gene is TRBV5-1, the J gene TRBJ2-1; 16 positions match TRBD2. The V gene end was trimmed by 4 bases and the J gene end by 6 bases; junction bases not matched to a gene: 4. The CDR3 totals 16 residues. CDR1 is SGHRS and CDR2 is YFSETQ in the germline V gene. The CDR3 sequence: CASSPGLAGGRNEQFF. CDR3 sequence (DNA): TGCGCCAGCAGCCCGGGACTAGCGGGAGGGCGCAATGAGCAGTTCTTC.

This chain connects TRBV5-8 to TRBJ2-1, with 7 bases fitting TRBD2. CDR1 is SGHTS and CDR2 is YDEGEE in the germline V gene. V was pared by 2 bases and J by 9 bases, with 5 bases of the junction left unmatched. This CDR3 is built from 13 residues. CDR3 residues: CASSLAGPAEQFF. The CDR3 nucleotides read TGTGCCAGCAGCTTAGCGGGGCCCGCTGAGCAGTTCTTC.

The V gene is TRBV5-1, the J gene TRBJ2-7; 8 bases line up with TRBD1. V lost 1 base, J lost 6 bases, and 6 bases stayed unmatched. CDR1 is SGHRS and CDR2 is YFSETQ in the germline V gene. The CDR3 totals 14 residues. The CDR3 DNA follows: TGCGCCAGCAGCTTGCGGACAGGGAAAGGCGAGCAGTACTTC. Translating gives CASSLRTGKGEQYF.

This chain uses TRBV25-1 with TRBJ1-5; no definite D call. The CDR3 extends over 14 amino acids. Germline CDR1 reads MGHDK; CDR2 reads SYGVNS. V dropped 1 base and J dropped 4 bases, with 8 bases sitting between them. Here the CDR3 reads CASSESRGNQPQHF. In nucleotides, the CDR3 is TGTGCCAGCAGTGAATCGCGGGGTAATCAGCCCCAGCATTTT.

The chain combines TRBV2 with TRBJ1-3; D is ambiguous. Trimming left V 3 bases short and J 5 bases short, with 8 bases between. This CDR3 has 13 amino acids. Per germline, CDR1 SNHLY and CDR2 FYNNEI. CDR3 DNA sequence: TGTGCCAGCAGTGACAGGAATCGAAACACCATATATTTT. Protein sequence: CASSDRNRNTIYF.

The chain is built from TRBV4-1 and TRBJ2-1, with a tentative D call TRBD2 (5 bases). The germline V gene has CDR1 MGHRA and CDR2 YSYEKL. The V end was cut by 0 bases, the J end by 6 bases, with 12 bases between. The CDR3 covers 15 residues. The CDR3 loop reads CASSQEGVRSNEQFF. CDR3 sequence (DNA): TGCGCCAGCAGCCAAGAGGGAGTCCGTAGCAATGAGCAGTTCTTC.

The chain joins TRBV6-1 to TRBJ1-5, with TRBD1 identical over 10 bases. Germline V gene sequence: CDR1 MNHNS, CDR2 SASEGT. V gave up 3 bases and J gave up 0 bases; unmatched junction bases: 5. This CDR3 is 17 amino acids long. The CDR3 sequence: CASSETGTGVSNQPQHF. CDR3 DNA: TGTGCCAGCAGTGAGACCGGGACAGGGGTTAGCAATCAGCCCCAGCATTTT.

The chain has TRBV4-1 and TRBJ2-3; 9 nucleotides match TRBD1. In germline, CDR1 is MGHRA, CDR2 YSYEKL. After removal of 3 bases from V and 5 bases from J, the junction contained 3 bases not matched to a gene. This CDR3 spans 14 amino acids. As DNA, the CDR3 is TGCGCCAGCAGCCAGGGGACAGGGAGAGATACGCAGTATTTT. It translates to CASSQGTGRDTQYF.

The J gene is TRBJ1-2, the V gene TRBV25-1; 9 bases are shared with TRBD1. Trimming took 6 bases from V and 5 from J; bases not matched to a gene: 4. The CDR3 sequence is 13 residues long. Germline lookup yields CDR1 MGHDK and CDR2 SYGVNS. DNA for the CDR3: TGTGCCAGCAGCACGACAGGGGGGTATGGCTACACCTTC. This translates into CASSTTGGYGYTF.

This chain uses TRBV5-6 with TRBJ2-7; tentatively, D is TRBD2 (5 bases). CDR1 is SGHDT, CDR2 YYEEEE, per germline. V lost 4 bases and J lost 7, with 12 bases in between. The CDR3 runs 12 residues. CDR3 DNA sequence: TGTGCCAGCAGCCCCGGGGTAGAAGAGCAGTACTTC. It encodes CASSPGVEEQYF.

Comments on this clone: Other nucleotide sequences from this sample produce the same CDR3. The chain joins TRBV9 to TRBJ2-3, with TRBD2 identical over 7 bases. This CDR3 is 16 amino acids long. CDR1 and CDR2 (germline): SGDLS, YYNGEE. V lost 0 bases, J lost 2 bases, and 6 bases stayed unmatched. The CDR3 coding sequence is TGTGCCAGCAGCGTAGGTTCTAGCGGAGCCACAGATACGCAGTATTTT. Translation: CASSVGSSGATDTQYF.

The chain employs TRBV7-9 and TRBJ2-5; D gene unclear. Germline CDR1 is SEHNR and CDR2 is FQNEAQ (reference sequence). The V end lost 1 base, the J end lost 5 bases, and 5 bases lay between the germline ends. The CDR3 totals 12 residues. The CDR3 nucleotides are TGTGCCAGCAGCTTAGTTCCGGAGACCCAGTACTTC. Translation: CASSLVPETQYF.

This rearrangement joins TRBV7-9 to TRBJ2-6, with 8 bases identical to TRBD2. CDR1 SEHNR and CDR2 FQNEAQ come from the germline V gene (reference sequence). This CDR3 has 18 amino acids. J lost 4 bases, V lost 3 bases, and 11 bases had no gene match. CDR3 protein: CASSFAAGGAGGANVLTF. The CDR3 region has the DNA TGTGCCAGCAGCTTCGCGGCGGGGGGCGCGGGAGGGGCCAACGTCCTGACTTTC.

This CDR3 is CASLPRQGTAEAFF. In DNA form, the CDR3 reads TGTGCCAGCCTCCCTCGACAGGGGACAGCTGAAGCTTTCTTT. The chain has TRBV6-5 and TRBJ1-1; 8 nucleotides agree with TRBD1. Germline V gene lookup returns CDR1 MNHEY and CDR2 SVGAGI. The ends lost 8 bases at V and 6 bases at J; junction bases unmatched: 11. The CDR3 loop spans 14 amino acids.

The chain carries TRBV18 and TRBJ1-2; 7 bases are a match to TRBD1. V was clipped by 6 bases and J by 8 bases; unmatched bases: 9. CDR3 length: 13 amino acids. The germline gives CDR1 KGHSH, CDR2 LQKENI. The CDR3 coding sequence is TGTGCCAGCTCCCACGGACAGGCAGGAGGCTACACCTTC. Residues: CASSHGQAGGYTF.

CDR3 DNA: TGTGCCAGCAGCTTATGGCAGGGGCAGCGGAGCACTGAAGCTTTCTTT. This encodes CASSLWQGQRSTEAFF. This chain uses TRBV7-6 with TRBJ1-1; TRBD1 might be the D (6 bases). Germline lookup yields CDR1 SGHVS and CDR2 FNYEAQ. This CDR3 is built from 16 residues. V was trimmed by 2 bases and J by 4 bases, leaving 17 bases between them.

The V call is TRBV6-1, the J call TRBJ2-5; no definite D call. This CDR3 contains 13 residues. Trimming took off 6 bases at V and 1 base at J, with 9 bases between the two ends. Germline CDR1 MNHNS, CDR2 SASEGT. The CDR3 sequence: CASSQHSQETQYF. CDR3 DNA: TGTGCCAGCAGCCAACACAGCCAAGAGACCCAGTACTTC.

This chain joins TRBV19 and TRBJ2-2, with D possibly matching TRBD1 (5 bases). Between the trimmed V and J ends, which lost 4 bases and 0 bases, there was a span of 9 bases. The CDR3 loop spans 15 amino acids. Germline loops: CDR1 LNHDA, CDR2 SQIVND (reference sequence). CDR3 sequence reads: CASSTGLANTGELFF. The CDR3 DNA reads TGTGCCAGTAGTACAGGGCTCGCGAACACCGGGGAGCTGTTTTTT. The whole variable domain, filled in from reference TRBV19 and TRBJ2-2, reads DGGITQSPKYLFRKEGQNVTLSCEQNLNHDAMYWYRQDPGQGLRLIYYSQIVNDFQKGDIAEGYSVSREKKESFPLTVTSAQKNPTAFYLCASSTGLANTGELFFGEGSRLTVL.